What follows are 24 T cell receptor beta chains derived from one specimen sequenced in a study of T cells expressing NK-cell markers. From the 5' RACE reads, TCRdb lists one entry per CDR3 protein and no DNA. Its table lists 440,000 or so distinct CDR3 sequences. Source material: blood T cells: a sorted CD56 or NKG2C T cell subset, CD4+ or CD8+ T cells, or bulk PBMC T cells (not recorded which). The receptors here all came from a woman aged 18 to 69 in good health.

This sequence joins TRBV12-3 or TRBV12-4 and TRBJ2-5. The CDR3 has 13 amino acids. Here the CDR3 reads CASSRDLGETQYF.

The chain carries TRBV20-1 and TRBJ2-3; TCRdb reports TRBD1, a call that lacks DNA to check it against. Germline V lookup: CDR1 DFQATT, CDR2 SNEGSKA (reference sequence). This CDR3 is built from 13 residues. CDR3 amino acids: CSARWGSTDTQYF.

The chain has TRBV9 and TRBJ2-7; TCRdb returns TRBD1, unconfirmable since there is no DNA. The CDR3 totals 13 residues. CDR1 is SGDLS, CDR2 YYNGEE, per germline. CDR3 sequence reads: CASSVGQNYEQYF.

The chain links TRBV6-2 or TRBV6-3 to TRBJ2-7; TCRdb names TRBD1, which stays unverified in the absence of DNA. Germline CDR1 MNHEY, CDR2 SVGEGT. This CDR3 contains 16 residues. CDR3 in amino acids: CASSYPLDRTSYEQYF.

This chain uses TRBV6-2 or TRBV6-3 with TRBJ2-4; absent DNA, TCRdb's TRBD1 call cannot be checked. The length of the CDR3 is 16 residues. Per germline, CDR1 MNHEY and CDR2 SVGEGT. The CDR3: CASSYSAGGGKNIQYF.

J is TRBJ2-1 and V is TRBV29-1; TCRdb proposes TRBD2, but this gene call is untestable without DNA. Germline V gene data show CDR1 as SQVTM and CDR2 as ANQGSEA. The CDR3 is 16 amino acids. The CDR3 sequence is CSVLGLAGGIGYEQFF.

This chain links TRBV4-2 with TRBJ2-3. In germline, CDR1 is LGHNA, CDR2 YNFKEQ. This CDR3 region has 12 residues. The CDR3 region is CASSPDVDTQYF.

This sequence joins TRBV7-2 and TRBJ2-7; TCRdb's D call, TRBD1, is unchecked because there is no DNA. Germline lookup yields CDR1 SGHTA and CDR2 FQGNSA. CDR3 length equals 15 residues. CDR3 sequence reads: CASTLTRDAQYEQYF.

The V and J genes are TRBV29-1 and TRBJ1-1; TCRdb picks TRBD1, but there is no DNA to check that call. Per germline, CDR1 SQVTM and CDR2 ANQGSEA. The CDR3 runs 12 residues. Here the CDR3 reads CSANPGGTEAFF. Filled out from reference TRBV29-1 and TRBJ1-1, the complete variable domain reads SAVISQKPSRDICQRGTSLTIQCQVDSQVTMMFWYRQQPGQSLTLIATANQGSEATYESGFVIDKFPISRPNLTFSTLTVSNMSPEDSSIYLCSANPGGTEAFFGQGTRLTVV.

The chain combines TRBV12-3 or TRBV12-4 with TRBJ1-1; absent DNA, TCRdb's TRBD1 call cannot be checked. The CDR3 has 12 residues. Here the CDR3 reads CASSGQGTEAFF.

This chain uses TRBV20-1 with TRBJ2-3; the D gene TCRdb calls, TRBD2, cannot be checked with no DNA. Germline values: CDR1 DFQATT, CDR2 SNEGSKA (reference sequence). The CDR3 spans 13 residues. The CDR3 is CSAQRERADTQYF.

The V call is TRBV20-1, the J call TRBJ1-1. This CDR3 region has 14 residues. CDR1 and CDR2 (germline): DFQATT, SNEGSKA (reference sequence). The CDR3 sequence is CSAPQQGMNTEAFF.

The chain uses TRBV6-5 and TRBJ2-1; lacking DNA, the TRBD1 call made by TCRdb goes unchecked. Looked up from germline, CDR1 is MNHEY and CDR2 is SVGAGI. This CDR3 spans 14 amino acids. The CDR3 loop is CASSYYRDHNEQFF.

The genes are TRBV7-2 and TRBJ2-2. CDR3 size: 13 residues. Germline lookup yields CDR1 SGHTA and CDR2 FQGNSA. The CDR3 sequence is CASSYAVTGELFF.

J is TRBJ2-5 and V is TRBV29-1; the D call of TRBD2 rests on TCRdb alone, since no DNA is present to check it. The CDR3 extends over 15 amino acids. The germline gives CDR1 SQVTM, CDR2 ANQGSEA. CDR3 residues: CSVQGSGSLGETQYF.

V is TRBV7-2 and J is TRBJ1-5. CDR3 length equals 13 residues. CDR1 is SGHTA, CDR2 FQGNSA, per germline. CDR3 protein: CASSLALGQPQHF.

This chain connects TRBV6-5 to TRBJ2-1; no DNA is available, so the TRBD1 call from TCRdb remains unchecked. Germline assignment: CDR1 MNHEY and CDR2 SVGAGI. The CDR3 runs to 16 residues. The CDR3 loop is CASSYSRGGRGYEQFF.

This chain uses TRBV30 with TRBJ1-5. The CDR3 length is 13 residues. The germline V gene has CDR1 GTSNPN and CDR2 SVGIG (reference sequence). CDR3 sequence: CAWSGRGNQPQHF.

This chain connects TRBV12-3 or TRBV12-4 to TRBJ1-2; the TCRdb call, TRBD1, lacks DNA for checking. The CDR3 runs to 14 residues. CDR3 sequence reads: CASNLRGSNYGYTF.

The chain joins TRBV7-6 to TRBJ2-1. Germline assignment: CDR1 SGHVS and CDR2 FNYEAQ. The CDR3 has 15 residues. The CDR3 here is CASSRRVGSYNEQFF.

The chain combines TRBV29-1 with TRBJ1-1; TCRdb's D call, TRBD1, is unchecked because there is no DNA. CDR1 and CDR2 (germline): SQVTM, ANQGSEA. This CDR3 has 12 residues. CDR3 in amino acids: CSVRQGGTEAFF.

This chain links TRBV7-8 with TRBJ2-1; TCRdb names TRBD2, which stays unverified in the absence of DNA. The germline gives CDR1 SGHVS, CDR2 FQNEAQ. CDR3 length: 16 residues. The CDR3 region is CASSLPDYQPNNEQFF.

The chain uses TRBV25-1 and TRBJ2-1; TCRdb lists TRBD1, though no DNA is available to test this call. The CDR3 totals 14 residues. Germline-derived CDR1 and CDR2 are MGHDK and SYGVNS. CDR3 sequence reads: CASQQGSSYNEQFF.

The J gene is TRBJ2-1, the V gene TRBV11-1; lacking DNA, the TRBD1 call made by TCRdb goes unchecked. The CDR3 runs to 18 residues. Germline V gives CDR1 SGHAT, CDR2 FQDESV (reference sequence). The CDR3 loop reads CASSLYGGSESSYNEQFF.